The present entry profiles one T cell receptor beta chain with its context. Its antigen is not known. The CDR3 contains 14 residues. CDR1 and CDR2 from the germline V gene are SNHLY and FYNNEI. The V segment lost 7 bases and the J segment 3 bases; nucleotides outside the gene matches: 8. The data are from a study of T-cell memory formation after mild COVID-19. TCRdb ran MiXCR on the 5' RACE reads and lists one entry per CDR3 protein. The sample holds approximately 580,000 distinct CDR3 sequences; roughly 20% are singletons and the top ten take approximately 12%. Findings and limits, study-wide: Contracting CD4+ clones sat mainly in CM and EM; CD8+ in EMRA. Memory cells collected pre-infection included some clones that later responded, suggesting cross-reactive memory joined. Clones contracting over day 15 to 85 were CD4/CD8 balanced, with later expanders leaning CD4+.

This TCR was sampled from an adult woman who had mild COVID-19 (a few samples of this study predate the infection). Cell type and time point are not known. V and J are TRBV2 and TRBJ2-7, with 8 bases that match TRBD1. Material: PBMCs or a T cell subset sorted from them (not recorded which). The chain's CDR3 is CASIMGQEIYEQYF. The DNA for the CDR3 is TGTGCCAGCATCATGGGACAGGAAATCTACGAGCAGTACTTC.